This TCR beta chain appears in the sequencing data of a study of cytomegalovirus exposure and HLA in healthy donors. PCR primers comprised 60 Vbeta and 13 Jbeta primers. TCRdb's copy holds only in-frame clones and misses some; the assay was immunoSEQ multiplex PCR. The ten top clones account for about 6.5%, within a sample of 150,000 to 200,000 clones. From germline, CDR1 is MNHEY and CDR2 SMNVEV (reference sequence). With V trimmed by 4 bases and J by 6 bases, 14 bases remained unmatched. The CDR3 contains 16 residues. This TCR came from a man aged 25-45 years in good health and CMV-seronegative. This rearrangement joins TRBV27 to TRBJ2-7; TRBD2 aligns across 8 bases. Sample: PBMCs. The CDR3 region is CASSYPGTGGLLEQYF. The CDR3 DNA reads TGTGCCAGCAGTTACCCAGGGACGGGAGGGCTCCTCGAGCAGTACTTC.